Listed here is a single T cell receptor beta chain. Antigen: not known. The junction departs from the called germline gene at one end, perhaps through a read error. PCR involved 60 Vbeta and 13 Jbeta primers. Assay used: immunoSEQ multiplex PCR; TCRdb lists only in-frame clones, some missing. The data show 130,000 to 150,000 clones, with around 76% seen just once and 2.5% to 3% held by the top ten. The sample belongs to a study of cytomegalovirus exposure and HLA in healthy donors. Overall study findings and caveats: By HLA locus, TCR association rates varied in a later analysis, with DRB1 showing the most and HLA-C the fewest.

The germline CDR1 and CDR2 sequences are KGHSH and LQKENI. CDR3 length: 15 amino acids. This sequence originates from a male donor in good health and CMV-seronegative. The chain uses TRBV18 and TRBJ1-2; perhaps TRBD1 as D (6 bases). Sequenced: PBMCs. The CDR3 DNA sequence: TGTTCCAGCTCACCAACCGGGGGGCAGTCCTATGGCTACACCTTC. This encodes CSSSPTGGQSYGYTF. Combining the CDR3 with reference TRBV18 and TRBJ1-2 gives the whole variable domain NAGVMQNPRHLVRRRGQEARLRCSPMKGHSHVYWYRQLPEEGLKFMVYLQKENIIDESGMPKERFSAEFPKEGPSILRIQQVVRGDSAAYFCSSSPTGGQSYGYTFGSGTRLTVV.